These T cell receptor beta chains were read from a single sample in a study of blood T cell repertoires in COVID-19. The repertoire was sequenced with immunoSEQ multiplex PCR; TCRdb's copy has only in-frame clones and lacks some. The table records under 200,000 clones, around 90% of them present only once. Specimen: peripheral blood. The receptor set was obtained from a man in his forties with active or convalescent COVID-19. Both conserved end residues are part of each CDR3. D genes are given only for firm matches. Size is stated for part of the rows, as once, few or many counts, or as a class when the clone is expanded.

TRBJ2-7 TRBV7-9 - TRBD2 CASSSSGSWYEQYF TGTGCCAGCAGCTCTAGCGGGAGTTGGTACGAGCAGTACTTC
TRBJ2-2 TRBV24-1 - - CATSDRVRPRGTGELFF TGTGCCACCAGTGACCGGGTCCGGCCCCGAGGGACCGGGGAGCTGTTTTTT
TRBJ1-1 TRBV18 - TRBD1 CASSLGTGDTEAFF TGTGCCAGCTCACTCGGGACAGGGGATACTGAAGCTTTCTTT
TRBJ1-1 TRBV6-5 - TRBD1 CASSSRTGGTEAFF TGTGCCAGCAGTTCCCGGACAGGGGGCACTGAAGCTTTCTTT
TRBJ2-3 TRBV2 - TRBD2 CASSEVWRGGGTDTQYF TGTGCCAGCAGTGAAGTCTGGCGGGGGGGCGGCACAGATACGCAGTATTTT
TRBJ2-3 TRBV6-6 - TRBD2 CASSPTSGSTDTQYF TGTGCCAGCAGTCCAACTAGCGGCAGCACAGATACGCAGTATTTT
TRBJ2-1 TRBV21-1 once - CASSKRGPQGSRDEQFF TGTGCCAGCAGCAAACGAGGGCCACAGGGGTCTCGGGATGAGCAGTTCTTC
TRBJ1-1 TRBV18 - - CASSPIRTQNTEAFF TGTGCCAGCTCACCAATTAGGACACAGAACACTGAAGCTTTCTTT
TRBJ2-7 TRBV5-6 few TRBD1 CASSPVGQGLSYEQYF TGTGCCAGCAGCCCGGTGGGACAGGGGCTCTCCTACGAGCAGTACTTC
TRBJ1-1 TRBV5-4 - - CASSSQGLDGAFF TGTGCCAGCAGCTCCCAGGGGCTGGATGGGGCTTTCTTT
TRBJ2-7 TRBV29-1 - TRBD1 CSIEGDRAYEQYF TGCAGCATCGAAGGGGACAGAGCCTACGAGCAGTACTTC
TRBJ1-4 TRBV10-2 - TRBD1 CASRGQGSNEKLFF TGCGCCAGCAGGGGACAGGGGTCTAATGAAAAACTGTTTTTT
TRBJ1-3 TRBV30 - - CAWSVAARSSGNTIYF TGTGCCTGGAGTGTAGCCGCCCGAAGCTCTGGAAACACCATATATTTT
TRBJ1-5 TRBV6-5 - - CASRGHISNQPQHF TGTGCCAGCAGAGGACATATTAGCAATCAGCCCCAGCATTTT
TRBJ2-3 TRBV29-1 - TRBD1 CSVGTGNTDTQYF TGCAGCGTGGGGACAGGGAATACAGATACGCAGTATTTT
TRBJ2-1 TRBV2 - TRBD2 CASNPGLAGVWAIF TGTGCCAGCAACCCGGGACTAGCGGGAGTTTGGGCGATCTTC
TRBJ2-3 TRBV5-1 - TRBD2 CASSSGTSLTDTQYF TGCGCCTCGAGTAGTGGGACTAGCCTCACAGATACGCAGTATTTT
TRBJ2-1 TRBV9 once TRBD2 CASSASRASGHNEQFF TGTGCCAGCAGCGCCTCCCGGGCTAGCGGACACAATGAGCAGTTCTTC
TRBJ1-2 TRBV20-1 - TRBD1 CSAKTGSGYTF TGCAGTGCTAAGACAGGGAGTGGCTACACCTTC
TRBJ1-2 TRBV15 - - CATSRDPAGGVRDGYTF TGTGCCACCAGCAGAGACCCGGCCGGGGGAGTTAGGGATGGCTACACCTTC
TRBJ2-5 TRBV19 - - CASSVGSSRETQYF TGTGCCAGTAGTGTAGGTTCCTCGAGGGAGACCCAGTACTTC
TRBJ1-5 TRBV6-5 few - CASTRGVGQPQHF TGTGCCAGCACCCGGGGGGTAGGGCAGCCCCAGCATTTT
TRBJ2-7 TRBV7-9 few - CASSLAGAPYEQYF TGTGCCAGCAGCTTAGCGGGGGCGCCCTACGAGCAGTACTTC
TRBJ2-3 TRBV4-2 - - CASSQAEITDTQYF TGTGCCAGCAGCCAAGCAGAAATTACAGATACGCAGTATTTT
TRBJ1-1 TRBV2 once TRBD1 CASRTRQGMNTEAFF TGTGCCAGCAGAACGCGACAGGGAATGAACACTGAAGCTTTCTTT
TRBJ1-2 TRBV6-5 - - CASRSQGHYGYTF TGTGCCAGCAGGTCACAGGGTCACTATGGCTACACCTTC